This TCR beta chain was identified in a study of OX40 agonist ivuxolimab in advanced cancers. In the study overall: The patients got ivuxolimab, which is an agonistic anti-OX40 (CD134) antibody. Study conclusions and caveats: The investigators did not determine what antigen specificity the expanded peripheral T cells had.

The ends lost 5 bases at V and 3 bases at J; junction bases unmatched: 9. Germline CDR1 and CDR2: LNHDA and SQIVND (reference sequence). The CDR3 is made up of 15 amino acids. About this clone itself: Its antigen is as yet unknown.

Sampling times: baseline, cycle 4 day 1, cycle 7 day 1. Some clones are missing from TCRdb's copy, which holds only in-frame ones; the method was immunoSEQ multiplex PCR. This sample has approximately 72,000 clones, with 84% found just once. This material consisted of CD4+ or CD8+ T cells sorted from blood, taken in a trial of the OX40 agonist ivuxolimab. The chain uses TRBV19 and TRBJ2-7, with 8 nucleotides matching TRBD1. The receptor was derived from an adult with an advanced solid tumor such as melanoma, head and neck, liver or kidney cancer. CDR3: CASSVGQALVYEQYF. CDR3 DNA sequence: TGTGCCAGTAGTGTGGGACAGGCGCTCGTCTACGAGCAGTACTTC.